These 10 T cell receptor beta chains were all obtained from the same sample, sequenced in a study of identical twins. TCRdb re-called the 5' RACE reads through MiXCR, storing one row per CDR3 protein. Found here are approximately 260,000 distinct CDR3 sequences, more than 13% of them singletons; the top ten hold under 9.5%. Sequenced: memory (CD45RO+) T cells sorted from blood. These receptor sequences come from a woman younger than 30 in good health.

V usage is TRBV12-3 or TRBV12-4 and J usage is TRBJ1-4; D gene unclear. V gave up 6 bases and J gave up 5 bases, with 13 bases separating them. CDR3 length: 14 residues. CDR3 coding DNA: TGTGCCAGCAGCCCCCTAGTAGAGAATGAAAAACTGTTTTTT. The encoded protein is CASSPLVENEKLFF.

This sequence joins TRBV2 and TRBJ1-5; D is uncertain. Per the germline V gene, CDR1 is SNHLY and CDR2 is FYNNEI. The CDR3 is made up of 15 amino acids. Trimming removed 1 base at V and 3 bases at J, with 10 bases between. Here the CDR3 DNA reads TGTGCCAGCAGTGAAGGACTGGGTTTCAATCAGCCCCAGCATTTT. Translation: CASSEGLGFNQPQHF.

This clonotype was detected only a few times. The V gene is TRBV6-2 or TRBV6-3, the J gene TRBJ1-2; 9 bases fit TRBD1. The CDR3 is 14 amino acids. The trim removed 5 bases at V and 3 bases at J, leaving 4 bases unmatched. CDR1 MNHEY and CDR2 SVGEGT come from the germline V gene. The CDR3 loop reads CASSTRTGDYGYTF. CDR3 DNA: TGTGCCAGCAGTACCCGGACAGGGGACTATGGCTACACCTTC.

The chain has TRBV7-9 and TRBJ2-7; the match to TRBD2 covers 8 bases. Germline loops: CDR1 SEHNR, CDR2 FQNEAQ (reference sequence). The J segment lost 7 bases and the V segment lost 5 bases, leaving 13 bases of the junction unmatched. The CDR3 consists of 15 residues. The CDR3 reads CASSPGTSQLGEQYF. Written as DNA, the CDR3 is TGTGCCAGCAGCCCTGGGACTAGTCAATTGGGAGAGCAGTACTTC.

The V and J genes are TRBV5-6 and TRBJ2-1; D remains ambiguous. CDR3 length: 13 amino acids. Germline CDR1 is SGHDT and CDR2 is YYEEEE. With 2 bases removed from V and 9 bases from J, the gap between germline ends came to 12 bases. The CDR3 DNA reads TGTGCCAGCAGCTTAGATGGGTGGAGTGAGCAGTTCTTC. Amino acids: CASSLDGWSEQFF.

The rearrangement joins TRBV6-2 or TRBV6-3 to TRBJ2-1; TRBD2 agrees at 11 bases. The length of the CDR3 is 16 residues. The ends lost 1 base at V and 9 bases at J; junction bases unmatched: 8. In germline, CDR1 is MNHEY, CDR2 SVGEGT. In DNA form, the CDR3 reads TGTGCCAGCAGTTACTTTAGCGGGAGGGCCTCTCGTGAGCAGTTCTTC. Protein: CASSYFSGRASREQFF.

The table lists this clonotype with many counts. This chain uses TRBV6-1 with TRBJ1-1; no clear D gene. CDR1 is MNHNS and CDR2 is SASEGT in the germline V gene. CDR3 length: 13 residues. Between the trimmed V and J ends, which lost 6 bases and 1 base, there was a span of 9 bases. CDR3 protein: CASRRRQNTEAFF. CDR3 nucleotide sequence: TGTGCCAGCAGAAGACGACAGAACACTGAAGCTTTCTTT.

The chain recombines TRBV4-1 with TRBJ2-7; D not certain. There are 17 residues in the CDR3. Trimming pared 0 bases from V and 1 base from J, leaving 16 bases between. The germline gives CDR1 MGHRA, CDR2 YSYEKL. The CDR3 here is CASSQDVVGIRSYEQYF. The CDR3 DNA reads as TGCGCCAGCAGCCAAGATGTCGTAGGGATCAGGTCCTACGAGCAGTACTTC.

The rearrangement uses TRBV2 and TRBJ2-4; perhaps D is TRBD1 or TRBD2 (6 bases each). The CDR3 runs 16 residues. V was clipped by 1 base and J by 0 bases, with 10 bases between them. Germline lookup yields CDR1 SNHLY and CDR2 FYNNEI. The CDR3 DNA follows: TGTGCCAGCAGTGAAGAGGGGGGTCTAGCCAAAAACATTCAGTACTTC. Translated: CASSEEGGLAKNIQYF.

There are a few counts of this clonotype. This chain links TRBV7-9 with TRBJ1-6; D unresolved. Germline CDR1 and CDR2: SEHNR and FQNEAQ (reference sequence). This CDR3 has 16 residues. Trimming took off 1 base at V and 3 bases at J, with 10 bases between the two ends. The CDR3 region has the DNA TGTGCCAGCAGCTTAGAAGGGAGGCGCTATAATTCACCCCTCCACTTT. This translates into CASSLEGRRYNSPLHF.